This T cell receptor beta chain was sequenced in a study of CD8 T cells in ankylosing spondylitis. General study points: Significant enrichment of disease-linked clones was reported in matched ankylosing spondylitis synovial fluid. Relatively rare in peripheral blood, disease-linked clones were also CD8+.

Quantitative molecular-barcoded 5'-RACE generated the TCR beta libraries. TCRdb ran MiXCR on the 5' RACE reads and lists one entry per CDR3 protein. The table includes roughly 230,000 distinct CDR3 sequences, about 10% detected once. This clonotype was counted ten times or more. The antigen remains undetermined. Material for sequencing was blood, either unsorted or a sorted T cell fraction (not recorded which). This clonotype originated in a male donor with ankylosing spondylitis or in good health (not recorded which).

The CDR3 is CSVQTASGSGGELFF. As DNA, the CDR3 is TGCAGCGTCCAGACGGCTAGCGGGAGTGGTGGGGAGCTGTTTTTT. J is TRBJ2-2 and V is TRBV29-1; TRBD2 agrees at 10 bases. The CDR3 covers 15 residues. V gave up 6 bases and J gave up 8 bases; unmatched junction bases: 12. The germline V gene has CDR1 SQVTM and CDR2 ANQGSEA.